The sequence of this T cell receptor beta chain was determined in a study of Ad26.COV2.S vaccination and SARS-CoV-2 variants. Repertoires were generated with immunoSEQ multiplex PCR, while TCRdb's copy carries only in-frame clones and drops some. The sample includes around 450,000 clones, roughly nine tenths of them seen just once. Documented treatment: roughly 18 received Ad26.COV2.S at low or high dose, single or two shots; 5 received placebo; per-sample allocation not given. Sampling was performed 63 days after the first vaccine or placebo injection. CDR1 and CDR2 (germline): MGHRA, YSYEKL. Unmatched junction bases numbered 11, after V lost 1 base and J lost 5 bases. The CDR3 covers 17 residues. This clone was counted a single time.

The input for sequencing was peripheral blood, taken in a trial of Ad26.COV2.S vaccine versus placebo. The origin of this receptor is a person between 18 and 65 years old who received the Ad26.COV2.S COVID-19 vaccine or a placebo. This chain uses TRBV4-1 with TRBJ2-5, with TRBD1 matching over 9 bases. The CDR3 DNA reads TGCGCCAGCAGCCAAGGAGTAATGGGACAGGGTCGGGAGACCCAGTACTTC. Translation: CASSQGVMGQGRETQYF.